This is a list of T cell receptor beta chains from one sample in a study of shared clonotypes between healthy human individuals. Sequencing used immunoSEQ multiplex PCR; TCRdb keeps in-frame clones, though not all of them. The sample records about 2 million clones, 85% to 95% being singletons. Material for sequencing was naive CD4+ T cells sorted from blood. All receptors come from a man younger than 35 in good health. Both conserved end residues are part of each CDR3. The D gene is left open where the match is weak. Only part of the rows carry a size: once, few, many, or a class if the clone is expanded.

size: .
V: TRBV30
J: TRBJ2-4
D: TRBD2
CDR3: CAWSPPAGGQYF
DNA: TGTGCCTGGAGTCCTCCAGCGGGAGGGCAGTACTTC

size: .
V: TRBV28
J: TRBJ2-2
D: TRBD1
CDR3: CASRTGSGELFF
DNA: TGTGCCAGCAGGACAGGGTCCGGGGAGCTGTTTTTT

size: few
V: TRBV6-5
J: TRBJ2-7
D: TRBD1
CDR3: CASSYRDRGFYEQYF
DNA: TGTGCCAGCAGTTACCGGGACAGGGGTTTCTACGAGCAGTACTTC

size: once
V: TRBV10-1
J: TRBJ1-1
D: .
CDR3: CASSEFKNTEAFF
DNA: TGCGCCAGCAGTGAATTTAAGAACACTGAAGCTTTCTTT

size: .
V: TRBV7-9
J: TRBJ2-7
D: TRBD1
CDR3: CASSLARDRTYEQYF
DNA: TGTGCCAGCAGCTTAGCTCGGGACAGAACTTACGAGCAGTACTTC

size: .
V: TRBV7-6
J: TRBJ1-1
D: .
CDR3: CASSLPETMNTEAFF
DNA: TGTGCCAGCAGCTTACCCGAGACAATGAACACTGAAGCTTTCTTT

size: once
V: TRBV12-1
J: TRBJ2-7
D: .
CDR3: CASSFNWGGPRPYEQYF
DNA: TGTGCCAGCAGCTTTAACTGGGGAGGTCCCCGACCCTACGAGCAGTACTTC

size: .
V: TRBV7-9
J: TRBJ2-2
D: .
CDR3: CASSTLPGNTGELFF
DNA: TGTGCCAGCAGCACACTCCCAGGGAACACCGGGGAGCTGTTTTTT

size: .
V: TRBV15
J: TRBJ1-2
D: TRBD1
CDR3: CATSRPGTVQDGYTF
DNA: TGTGCCACCAGCAGACCCGGGACAGTACAAGATGGCTACACCTTC

size: .
V: TRBV20-1
J: TRBJ1-1
D: .
CDR3: CSARSSREAFF
DNA: TGCAGTGCTCGAAGTTCCCGGGAAGCTTTCTTT

size: .
V: TRBV5-1
J: TRBJ2-5
D: .
CDR3: CASSLVQGGGETQYF
DNA: TGCGCCAGCAGCTTGGTACAGGGAGGCGGCGAGACCCAGTACTTC

size: .
V: TRBV18
J: TRBJ1-1
D: TRBD1
CDR3: CASSLTGGANTEAFF
DNA: TGTGCCAGCTCACTTACAGGGGGGGCGAACACTGAAGCTTTCTTT

size: once
V: TRBV4-1
J: TRBJ1-6
D: TRBD1
CDR3: CASSQTRTGIGSPLHF
DNA: TGCGCCAGCAGCCAAACCCGGACAGGGATCGGTTCACCCCTCCACTTT

size: .
V: TRBV5-1
J: TRBJ2-6
D: .
CDR3: CASSLEGPVSGANVLTF
DNA: TGCGCCAGCAGCTTGGAGGGGCCCGTCAGTGGGGCCAACGTCCTGACTTTC

size: .
V: TRBV7-2
J: TRBJ2-5
D: .
CDR3: CASRMRGGADETQYF
DNA: TGTGCCAGCAGGATGAGAGGTGGGGCGGATGAGACCCAGTACTTC

size: once
V: TRBV30
J: TRBJ2-7
D: .
CDR3: CAWSSPVGVYEQYF
DNA: TGTGCCTGGAGTTCTCCGGTAGGGGTCTACGAGCAGTACTTC

size: once
V: TRBV5-4
J: TRBJ2-3
D: TRBD2
CDR3: CASSTGLAGPTDTQYF
DNA: TGTGCCAGCAGTACCGGACTAGCGGGACCCACAGATACGCAGTATTTT

size: .
V: TRBV2
J: TRBJ1-2
D: TRBD1
CDR3: CAAQDRINYGYTF
DNA: TGTGCCGCCCAGGACAGGATTAACTATGGCTACACCTTC

size: .
V: TRBV5-4
J: TRBJ1-6
D: .
CDR3: CASSTLLGQANSPLHF
DNA: TGTGCCAGCAGCACCCTTCTGGGACAAGCTAATTCACCCCTCCACTTT

size: once
V: TRBV28
J: TRBJ1-2
D: .
CDR3: CASADSYYGYTF
DNA: TGTGCCAGCGCGGATTCGTACTATGGCTACACCTTC

size: once
V: TRBV5-6
J: TRBJ2-7
D: TRBD1
CDR3: CASSLRQGGEQYF
DNA: TGTGCCAGCAGCTTGCGACAGGGTGGCGAGCAGTACTTC

size: .
V: TRBV5-8
J: TRBJ2-7
D: .
CDR3: CASSAYYEQYF
DNA: TGTGCCAGCAGCGCATACTACGAGCAGTACTTC

size: .
V: TRBV7-2
J: TRBJ2-7
D: .
CDR3: CASSPGRGYYEQYF
DNA: TGTGCCAGCAGCCCAGGCCGGGGGTACTACGAGCAGTACTTC

size: once
V: TRBV7-9
J: TRBJ1-1
D: TRBD1
CDR3: CASSARDRVNTEAFF
DNA: TGTGCCAGCAGCGCCCGGGACAGGGTGAACACTGAAGCTTTCTTT

size: .
V: TRBV7-9
J: TRBJ1-1
D: TRBD1
CDR3: CASSLTGDLNTEAFF
DNA: TGTGCCAGCAGCTTAACAGGGGACCTTAACACTGAAGCTTTCTTT

size: .
V: TRBV23-1
J: TRBJ1-5
D: .
CDR3: CASSRRPSTSNQPQHF
DNA: TGCGCCAGCAGTCGTAGACCCTCTACCTCCAATCAGCCCCAGCATTTT

size: .
V: TRBV6-5
J: TRBJ2-3
D: .
CDR3: CASSYSKSTGPDTQYF
DNA: TGTGCCAGCAGTTACTCGAAATCCACAGGGCCAGATACGCAGTATTTT

size: .
V: TRBV5-6
J: TRBJ2-7
D: .
CDR3: CASSPGHEQYF
DNA: TGTGCCAGCAGCCCGGGACACGAGCAGTACTTC

size: .
V: TRBV28
J: TRBJ1-6
D: .
CDR3: CASRPSGGWVKNSPLHF
DNA: TGTGCCAGCCGCCCCAGCGGGGGGTGGGTTAAGAATTCACCCCTCCACTTT

size: .
V: TRBV11-2
J: TRBJ1-1
D: .
CDR3: CASSLVQPPQAFF
DNA: TGTGCCAGCAGCTTGGTCCAGCCCCCTCAAGCTTTCTTT

size: .
V: TRBV5-6
J: TRBJ1-4
D: .
CDR3: CASTLGSRGTNEKLFF
DNA: TGTGCCAGCACCTTGGGGTCCCGAGGGACTAATGAAAAACTGTTTTTT

size: .
V: TRBV5-4
J: TRBJ2-7
D: .
CDR3: CASSLGGRGDYEQYF
DNA: TGTGCCAGCAGCTTAGGAGGGAGGGGGGACTACGAGCAGTACTTC

size: .
V: TRBV19
J: TRBJ2-5
D: .
CDR3: CASSTWTDQETQYF
DNA: TGTGCCAGTAGTACGTGGACAGACCAAGAGACCCAGTACTTC

size: .
V: TRBV10-1
J: TRBJ2-7
D: .
CDR3: CASSESKSRYEQYF
DNA: TGCGCCAGCAGTGAGTCCAAGTCGCGATACGAGCAGTACTTC

size: .
V: TRBV10-3
J: TRBJ1-2
D: .
CDR3: CATLNRRAPGQEGSGYTF
DNA: TGTGCCACCCTCAACCGCCGGGCTCCTGGCCAGGAAGGGAGTGGCTACACCTTC

size: .
V: TRBV5-1
J: TRBJ2-7
D: TRBD1
CDR3: CASSPRGTGFNEQYF
DNA: TGCGCCAGCAGCCCTCGCGGGACAGGGTTCAACGAGCAGTACTTC

size: once
V: TRBV2
J: TRBJ1-2
D: TRBD1
CDR3: CASRDREVPNYGYTF
DNA: TGTGCCAGCCGGGACAGGGAGGTCCCTAACTATGGCTACACCTTC

size: .
V: TRBV6-5
J: TRBJ2-1
D: .
CDR3: CASSYRDTYNEQFF
DNA: TGTGCCAGCAGTTACCGGGACACCTACAATGAGCAGTTCTTC

size: .
V: TRBV10-3
J: TRBJ2-7
D: .
CDR3: CAISEGAETFYEQYF
DNA: TGTGCCATCAGTGAGGGGGCAGAGACCTTCTACGAGCAGTACTTC

size: .
V: TRBV30
J: TRBJ1-1
D: .
CDR3: CAWSVAKMNTEAFF
DNA: TGTGCCTGGAGTGTGGCCAAGATGAACACTGAAGCTTTCTTT

size: .
V: TRBV28
J: TRBJ2-7
D: .
CDR3: CASTDKFSYEQYF
DNA: TGTGCCAGCACAGATAAATTTTCCTACGAGCAGTACTTC

size: .
V: TRBV7-2
J: TRBJ2-7
D: .
CDR3: CASSSRTAAGGEQYF
DNA: TGTGCCAGCAGCTCTAGGACAGCCGCCGGGGGGGAGCAGTACTTC

size: .
V: TRBV5-1
J: TRBJ2-6
D: .
CDR3: CASSATGRSGANVLTF
DNA: TGCGCCAGCAGCGCTACAGGGCGCTCTGGGGCCAACGTCCTGACTTTC

size: few
V: TRBV6-5
J: TRBJ1-6
D: .
CDR3: CASSRRDGSPLHF
DNA: TGTGCCAGCAGCCGCAGGGATGGCTCACCCCTCCACTTT

size: .
V: TRBV19
J: TRBJ1-5
D: .
CDR3: CASGPNYGGQPQHF
DNA: TGTGCCAGTGGTCCCAACTACGGCGGCCAGCCCCAGCATTTT

size: .
V: TRBV6-5
J: TRBJ1-6
D: .
CDR3: CASSYIEGPNSPLHF
DNA: TGTGCCAGCAGTTACATTGAGGGCCCTAATTCACCCCTCCACTTT

size: .
V: TRBV29-1
J: TRBJ1-1
D: TRBD1
CDR3: CSSQRDDRVNTEAFF
DNA: TGCAGCTCCCAGAGGGATGACAGGGTGAACACTGAAGCTTTCTTT

size: .
V: TRBV19
J: TRBJ2-7
D: .
CDR3: CATSYAHLNYEQYF
DNA: TGTGCCACCTCCTATGCCCATCTCAACTACGAGCAGTACTTC

size: .
V: TRBV6-6
J: TRBJ2-7
D: TRBD2
CDR3: CASSPGIAGGGEQYF
DNA: TGTGCCAGCAGTCCCGGGATAGCGGGAGGTGGCGAGCAGTACTTC

size: .
V: TRBV5-1
J: TRBJ2-7
D: .
CDR3: CASSKGSNSYEQYF
DNA: TGCGCCAGCAGTAAGGGGTCAAATAGCTACGAGCAGTACTTC